This entry lists 20 T cell receptor beta chains sequenced from one sample in a study of cytomegalovirus exposure and HLA in healthy donors. A multiplex PCR was run with 60 Vbeta primers and 13 Jbeta primers. Sequenced by immunoSEQ multiplex PCR; TCRdb stores in-frame clones only, minus some. The repertoire holds 110,000 to 150,000 clones, with roughly 82% as singletons. Input material: PBMCs. These receptors all stem from a man aged 18 to 29 in good health and CMV-seropositive.

The CDR3 DNA follows: TGTGCCAGCTACTACCCGGGACAGCCTAAATACGAGCAGTACTTC. This sequence encodes CASYYPGQPKYEQYF. The chain joins TRBV2 to TRBJ2-7, with 7 positions matching TRBD1. After removal of 8 bases from V and 4 bases from J, the junction contained 14 bases not matched to a gene. CDR1 SNHLY and CDR2 FYNNEI come from the germline V gene. This CDR3 region has 15 residues.

A few counts support this clone. The genes are TRBV2 and TRBJ1-2, with 8 bases aligning to TRBD1. V was clipped by 7 bases and J by 6 bases; unmatched bases: 4. This CDR3 region has 12 residues. Germline V CDR1 and CDR2: SNHLY, FYNNEI. The CDR3 loop is CASTEDRDGYTF. The CDR3 nucleotides are TGTGCCAGCACCGAGGACAGGGATGGCTACACCTTC. Using reference TRBV2 and TRBJ1-2 for the parts outside the CDR3, the full variable domain is EPEVTQTPSHQVTQMGQEVILRCVPISNHLYFYWYRQILGQKVEFLVSFYNNEISEKSEIFDDQFSVERPDGSNFTLKIRSTKLEDSAMYFCASTEDRDGYTFGSGTRLTVV.

As DNA, the CDR3 is TGTGCCAGCAGTGAATACTCATCCCGGAGCTCTGGAAACACCATATATTTT. Amino acids: CASSEYSSRSSGNTIYF. V usage is TRBV25-1 and J usage is TRBJ1-3; D is unresolved. Germline CDR1 MGHDK, CDR2 SYGVNS. The CDR3 has 17 amino acids. Trimming took 0 bases from V and 0 from J, leaving 12 bases between them.

This chain joins TRBV2 and TRBJ1-4; 8 nucleotides align to TRBD1. V lost 7 bases, J lost 7 bases, and 11 bases stayed unmatched. The CDR3 runs to 15 residues. Looked up from germline, CDR1 is SNHLY and CDR2 is FYNNEI. In DNA, the CDR3 is TGTGCCAGCATTCCGCAGGGGGCGTATGGTGAAAAACTGTTTTTT. Residues: CASIPQGAYGEKLFF.

The J gene is TRBJ1-5, the V gene TRBV27, with TRBD1 identical over 8 bases. The CDR3 loop spans 15 amino acids. The junction had 7 bases not matched to a gene; V was cut back by 6 bases and J by 3 bases. The germline V gene encodes CDR1 MNHEY and CDR2 SMNVEV (reference sequence). The CDR3 is CASSQDRGINQPQHF. CDR3 in DNA: TGTGCCAGCAGCCAAGACAGGGGTATCAATCAGCCCCAGCATTTT.

In this sample, this clone turned up once. The rearrangement uses TRBV5-1 and TRBJ1-1; TRBD1 matches at 9 bases. Germline V lookup: CDR1 SGHRS, CDR2 YFSETQ. The CDR3 loop spans 17 amino acids. Trimming at V came to 0 bases and at J to 0 bases, leaving 6 bases not matched to a gene. The CDR3 nucleotides are TGCGCCAGCAGCTTGGGGACAGGGGACATGCTGAACACTGAAGCTTTCTTT. Protein product: CASSLGTGDMLNTEAFF.

The V gene is TRBV28, the J gene TRBJ2-7, with a weak D call TRBD1 (5 bases). Deletions cut 7 bases from V and 0 bases from J, with 10 bases between. This CDR3 comprises 13 residues. Looked up from germline, CDR1 is MDHEN and CDR2 is SYDVKM. The chain's CDR3 is CASNPGHSYEQYF. The CDR3, as DNA: TGTGCCAGCAATCCTGGACACTCCTACGAGCAGTACTTC.

V is TRBV5-1 and J is TRBJ2-5; TRBD1 is a possible D gene (6 bases). From germline, CDR1 is SGHRS and CDR2 YFSETQ. The CDR3 runs to 15 residues. V was shortened by 0 bases and J by 0 bases, with 9 bases between the two germline ends. CDR3 sequence reads: CASSLGGLNQETQYF. CDR3 DNA sequence: TGCGCCAGCAGCTTGGGGGGGCTAAACCAAGAGACCCAGTACTTC.

This chain uses TRBV9 with TRBJ1-5, with no clear D. Trimming took 0 bases from V and 0 from J, leaving 10 bases between them. The CDR3 is made up of 16 amino acids. Germline V gene data show CDR1 as SGDLS and CDR2 as YYNGEE. This CDR3 reads CASSVGSDSSNQPQHF. The CDR3 DNA reads TGTGCCAGCAGCGTAGGATCCGATAGTAGCAATCAGCCCCAGCATTTT.

The genes are TRBV4-1 and TRBJ1-2; 10 nucleotides match TRBD1. Trimming removed 4 bases from V and 5 bases from J; junction bases left unmatched: 7. The CDR3 sequence is 15 residues long. The V gene's germline CDR1 is MGHRA and CDR2 YSYEKL. The CDR3 DNA reads TGCGCCAGCAGCCGAACCGACAGGGGGCTTTATGGCTACACCTTC. Amino acids: CASSRTDRGLYGYTF.

This clone was detected once. The chain employs TRBV28 and TRBJ2-7; 14 nucleotides match TRBD2. The CDR3 loop spans 17 amino acids. The germline V gene has CDR1 MDHEN and CDR2 SYDVKM. The V and J ends lost 6 bases and 7 bases, in that order; junction bases with no gene match: 14. Here the CDR3 DNA reads TGTGCCAGCAGCTTGGCGGAGGGACTAGCGGGAGAATTTGAGCAGTACTTC. It encodes CASSLAEGLAGEFEQYF.

This chain joins TRBV7-6 and TRBJ1-5; possible D gene TRBD1, 5 bases. CDR1 and CDR2 from the germline V gene are SGHVS and FNYEAQ. The CDR3 sequence is 16 residues long. V shed 5 bases and J shed 0 bases, with 14 bases lying between them. Here the CDR3 DNA reads TGTGCCAGCAGCCAGGAAAGGGGTCCTAGCAATCAGCCCCAGCATTTT. Amino acid sequence: CASSQERGPSNQPQHF.

As for this clone: Its ends do not fully match the called genes, so a read error is possible. V gene TRBV7-3 combines with J gene TRBJ2-5, with 7 bases matching TRBD1. This CDR3 has 15 amino acids. Per germline, CDR1 SGHTA and CDR2 FQGTGA. The CDR3 sequence: CASSLTSTGQVTQYF. For the CDR3, the DNA is TGTGCCAGCAGCTTAACGTCGACAGGGCAAGTGACCCAGTACTTC.

The CDR3 DNA reads as TGTGCCAGCTCACCTGATTGGCCCGAGCAGTACTTC. It translates to CASSPDWPEQYF. The rearrangement links TRBV18 to TRBJ2-7; D not certain. Germline CDR1 is KGHSH and CDR2 is LQKENI. Trimming stripped 3 bases from V and 6 bases from J, with 9 bases between. The CDR3 totals 12 residues.

V is TRBV5-1 and J is TRBJ1-1, with TRBD1 matching over 11 bases. This CDR3 region has 15 residues. Unmatched junction bases numbered 7, after V lost 4 bases and J lost 5 bases. Germline assignment: CDR1 SGHRS and CDR2 YFSETQ. As DNA, the CDR3 is TGCGCCAGCAGCGTTGGTGGACAGGGGGCGACTGAAGCTTTCTTT. It specifies CASSVGGQGATEAFF. Together with reference TRBV5-1 and TRBJ1-1, the CDR3 gives the full variable domain: KAGVTQTPRYLIKTRGQQVTLSCSPISGHRSVSWYQQTPGQGLQFLFEYFSETQRNKGNFPGRFSGRQFSNSRSEMNVSTLELGDSALYLCASSVGGQGATEAFFGQGTRLTVV.

The CDR3 nucleotides read TGTGCCAGTAGTGTACCGGGACAGGGTTTTCTGAACACCGGGGAGCTGTTTTTT. Translated, it gives CASSVPGQGFLNTGELFF. V gene TRBV19 combines with J gene TRBJ2-2, with TRBD1 matching over 9 bases. There are 18 residues in the CDR3. The V segment lost 5 bases and the J segment 1 base; nucleotides outside the gene matches: 11. CDR1 LNHDA and CDR2 SQIVND come from the germline V gene (reference sequence). Drawing the rest from reference TRBV19 and TRBJ2-2, the complete variable domain is DGGITQSPKYLFRKEGQNVTLSCEQNLNHDAMYWYRQDPGQGLRLIYYSQIVNDFQKGDIAEGYSVSREKKESFPLTVTSAQKNPTAFYLCASSVPGQGFLNTGELFFGEGSRLTVL.

This clone was seen only once. The gene calls are TRBV19 and TRBJ2-7; TRBD2 matches at 11 bases. The CDR3 consists of 15 residues. The germline CDR1 and CDR2 sequences are LNHDA and SQIVND (reference sequence). Trimming took 5 bases from V and 5 from J; bases not matched to a gene: 8. CDR3 amino acids: CASSVIAGGPDEQYF. In DNA form, the CDR3 reads TGTGCCAGTAGTGTGATAGCGGGAGGGCCAGACGAGCAGTACTTC.

The V gene is TRBV5-4, the J gene TRBJ1-1; a possible D gene is TRBD1 (6 bases). CDR3 length equals 12 residues. Per germline, CDR1 SGHNT and CDR2 YYREEE (reference sequence). V lost 4 bases and J 8 bases, leaving 12 bases between the germline ends. The CDR3 here is CASSPQGREAFF. In nucleotides, the CDR3 is TGTGCCAGCAGCCCCCAGGGGAGAGAAGCTTTCTTT. The full variable domain, its missing parts supplied by reference TRBV5-4 and TRBJ1-1, is ETGVTQSPTHLIKTRGQQVTLRCSSQSGHNTVSWYQQALGQGPQFIFQYYREEENGRGNFPPRFSGLQFPNYSSELNVNALELDDSALYLCASSPQGREAFFGQGTRLTVV.

The chain employs TRBV7-3 and TRBJ2-1; 15 positions agree with TRBD2. Trimming removed 5 bases from V and 4 bases from J; junction bases left unmatched: 6. The V gene's germline CDR1 is SGHTA and CDR2 FQGTGA. This CDR3 region has 17 residues. This CDR3 reads CASSPGLAGGLYNEQFF. The CDR3 nucleotides read TGTGCCAGCAGCCCGGGACTAGCGGGAGGTCTGTACAATGAGCAGTTCTTC. The complete variable domain, with remaining parts taken from reference TRBV7-3 and TRBJ2-1, reads GAGVSQTPSNKVTEKGKYVELRCDPISGHTALYWYRQSLGQGPEFLIYFQGTGAADDSGLPNDRFFAVRPEGSVSTLKIQRTERGDSAVYLCASSPGLAGGLYNEQFFGPGTRLTVL.

The chain combines TRBV5-1 with TRBJ2-1, with TRBD2 matching 12 bases. The germline CDR1 and CDR2 sequences are SGHRS and YFSETQ. J lost 5 bases, V lost 2 bases, and 5 bases had no gene match. This CDR3 is built from 16 residues. The CDR3 DNA reads TGCGCCAGCAGCTTTTCCACTAGCGGGAGGCACAATGAGCAGTTCTTC. This translates into CASSFSTSGRHNEQFF.